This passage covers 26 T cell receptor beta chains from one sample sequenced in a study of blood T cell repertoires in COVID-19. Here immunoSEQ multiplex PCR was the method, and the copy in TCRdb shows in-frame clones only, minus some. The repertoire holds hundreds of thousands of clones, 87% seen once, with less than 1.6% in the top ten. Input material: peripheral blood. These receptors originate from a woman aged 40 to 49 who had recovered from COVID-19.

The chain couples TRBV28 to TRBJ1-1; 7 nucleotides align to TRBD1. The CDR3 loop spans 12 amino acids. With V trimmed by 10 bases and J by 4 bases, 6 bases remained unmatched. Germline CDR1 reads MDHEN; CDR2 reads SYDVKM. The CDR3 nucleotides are TGTGCCATTATCAACAGGGGCACTGAAGCTTTCTTT. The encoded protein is CAIINRGTEAFF.

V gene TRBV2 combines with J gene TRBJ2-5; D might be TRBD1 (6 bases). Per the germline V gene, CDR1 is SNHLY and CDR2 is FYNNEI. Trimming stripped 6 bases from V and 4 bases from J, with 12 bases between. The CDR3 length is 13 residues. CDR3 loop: CASSLQGAETQYF. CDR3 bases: TGTGCCAGCAGCTTACAGGGTGCAGAGACCCAGTACTTC.

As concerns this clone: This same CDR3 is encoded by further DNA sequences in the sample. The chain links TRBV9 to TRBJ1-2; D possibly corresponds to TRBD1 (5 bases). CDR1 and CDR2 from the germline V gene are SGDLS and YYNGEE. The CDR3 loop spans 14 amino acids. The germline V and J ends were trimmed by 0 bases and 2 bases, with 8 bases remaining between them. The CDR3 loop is CASSVAAGNYGYTF. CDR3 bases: TGTGCCAGCAGCGTAGCCGCAGGGAACTATGGCTACACCTTC.

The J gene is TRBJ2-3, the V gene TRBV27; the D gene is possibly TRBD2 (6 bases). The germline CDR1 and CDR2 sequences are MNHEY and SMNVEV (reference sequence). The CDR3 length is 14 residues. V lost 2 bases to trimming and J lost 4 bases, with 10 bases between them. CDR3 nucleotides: TGTGCCAGCAGTTTAGATTGGGGGGCAGATACGCAGTATTTT. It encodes CASSLDWGADTQYF.

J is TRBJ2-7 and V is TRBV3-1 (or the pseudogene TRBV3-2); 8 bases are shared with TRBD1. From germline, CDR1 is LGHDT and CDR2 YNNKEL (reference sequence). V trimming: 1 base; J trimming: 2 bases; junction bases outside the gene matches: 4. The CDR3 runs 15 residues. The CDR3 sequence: CASSQAGTGPYEQYF. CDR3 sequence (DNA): TGTGCCAGCAGCCAAGCCGGGACAGGTCCCTACGAGCAGTACTTC.

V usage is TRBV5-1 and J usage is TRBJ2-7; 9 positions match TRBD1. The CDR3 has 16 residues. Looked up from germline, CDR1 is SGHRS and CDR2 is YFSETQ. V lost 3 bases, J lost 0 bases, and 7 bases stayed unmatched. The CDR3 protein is CASSWGRTGDSYEQYF. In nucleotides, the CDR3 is TGCGCCAGCAGCTGGGGGCGGACAGGGGACTCCTACGAGCAGTACTTC.

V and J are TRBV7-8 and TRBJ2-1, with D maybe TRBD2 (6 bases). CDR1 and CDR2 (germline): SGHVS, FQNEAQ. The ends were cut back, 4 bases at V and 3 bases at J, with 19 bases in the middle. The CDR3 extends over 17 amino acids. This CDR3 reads CASSSPRGSGGYNEQFF. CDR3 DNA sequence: TGTGCCAGCAGCTCCCCCCGGGGGAGCGGAGGCTACAATGAGCAGTTCTTC.

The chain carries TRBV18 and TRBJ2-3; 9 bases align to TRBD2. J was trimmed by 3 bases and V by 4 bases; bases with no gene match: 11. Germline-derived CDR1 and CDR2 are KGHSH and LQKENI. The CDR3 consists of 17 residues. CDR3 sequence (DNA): TGTGCCAGCTCACGACCAGCGGGGGGTGCGTCAACAGATACGCAGTATTTT. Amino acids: CASSRPAGGASTDTQYF.

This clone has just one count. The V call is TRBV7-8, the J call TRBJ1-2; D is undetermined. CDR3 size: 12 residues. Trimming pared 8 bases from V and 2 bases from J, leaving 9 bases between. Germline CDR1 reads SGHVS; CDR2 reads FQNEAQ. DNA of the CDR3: TGTGCCAGCTCTACTAGGAACTATGGCTACACCTTC. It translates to CASSTRNYGYTF. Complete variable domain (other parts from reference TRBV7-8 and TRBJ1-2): GAGVSQSPRYKVAKRGQDVALRCDPISGHVSLFWYQQALGQGPEFLTYFQNEAQLDKSGLPSDRFFAERPEGSVSTLKIQRTQQEDSAVYLCASSTRNYGYTFGSGTRLTVV.

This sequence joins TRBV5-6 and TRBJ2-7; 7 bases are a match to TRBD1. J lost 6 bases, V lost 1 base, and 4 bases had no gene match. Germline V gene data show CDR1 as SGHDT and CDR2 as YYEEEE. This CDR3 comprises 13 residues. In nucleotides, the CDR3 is TGTGCCAGCAGCTTGAGGGGGCAGACCGAGCAGTACTTC. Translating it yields CASSLRGQTEQYF. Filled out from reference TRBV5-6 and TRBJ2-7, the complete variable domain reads DAGVTQSPTHLIKTRGQQVTLRCSPKSGHDTVSWYQQALGQGPQFIFQYYEEEERQRGNFPDRFSGHQFPNYSSELNVNALLLGDSALYLCASSLRGQTEQYFGPGTRLTVT.

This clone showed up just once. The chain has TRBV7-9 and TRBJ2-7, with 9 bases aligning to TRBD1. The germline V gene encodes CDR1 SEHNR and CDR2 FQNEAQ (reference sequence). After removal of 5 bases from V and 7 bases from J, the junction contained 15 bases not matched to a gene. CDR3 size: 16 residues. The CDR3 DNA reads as TGTGCCAGCAGCACTGTTAGGACAGGGGCCTTGAATGAGCAGTACTTC. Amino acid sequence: CASSTVRTGALNEQYF.

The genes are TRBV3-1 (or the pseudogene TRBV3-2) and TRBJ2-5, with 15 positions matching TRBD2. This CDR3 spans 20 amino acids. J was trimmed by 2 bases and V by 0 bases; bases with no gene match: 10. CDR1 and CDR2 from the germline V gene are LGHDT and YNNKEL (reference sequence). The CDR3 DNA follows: TGTGCCAGCAGCCAAGATTTAGCCGGGACTAGCGGGGGGCGACAAGAGACCCAGTACTTC. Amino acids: CASSQDLAGTSGGRQETQYF.

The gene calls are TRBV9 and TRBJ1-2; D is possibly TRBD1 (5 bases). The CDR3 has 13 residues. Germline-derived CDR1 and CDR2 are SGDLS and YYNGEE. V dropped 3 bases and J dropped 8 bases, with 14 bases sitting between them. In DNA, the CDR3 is TGTGCCAGCAGCGAACGGAGGGGTGGAGGCTACACCTTC. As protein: CASSERRGGGYTF.

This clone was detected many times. CDR3 region: CASSFWDREYPEAFF. CDR3 bases: TGTGCCAGCAGCTTCTGGGACAGGGAATACCCTGAAGCTTTCTTT. V and J are TRBV7-3 and TRBJ1-1; 9 bases are a match to TRBD1. With 3 bases clipped from V and 6 bases from J, the junction kept 8 bases outside the gene matches. This CDR3 has 15 amino acids. Germline values: CDR1 SGHTA, CDR2 FQGTGA.

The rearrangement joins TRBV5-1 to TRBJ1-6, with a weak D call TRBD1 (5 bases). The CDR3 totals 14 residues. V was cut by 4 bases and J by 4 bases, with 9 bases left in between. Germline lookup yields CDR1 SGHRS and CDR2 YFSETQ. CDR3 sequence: CASSTGHYNSPLHF. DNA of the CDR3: TGCGCCAGCAGCACAGGACATTATAATTCACCCCTCCACTTT.

CDR3 sequence (DNA): TGTGCCAGCAGCCGAGGTGGCCAGGGGTGGAACACTGAAGCTTTCTTT. Protein: CASSRGGQGWNTEAFF. This chain joins TRBV4-2 and TRBJ1-1; possible D gene TRBD1, 6 bases. Germline V lookup: CDR1 LGHNA, CDR2 YNFKEQ. V was cut by 4 bases and J by 1 base, with 16 bases left in between. The CDR3 is made up of 16 amino acids.

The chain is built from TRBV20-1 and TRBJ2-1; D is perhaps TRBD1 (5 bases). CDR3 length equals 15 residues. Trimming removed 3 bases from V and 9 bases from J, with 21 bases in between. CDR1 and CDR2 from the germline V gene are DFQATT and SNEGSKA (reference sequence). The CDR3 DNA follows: TGCAGTGCTAGTGTAGGGGCCGCTCGTTTGAGTGAGCAGTTCTTC. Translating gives CSASVGAARLSEQFF.

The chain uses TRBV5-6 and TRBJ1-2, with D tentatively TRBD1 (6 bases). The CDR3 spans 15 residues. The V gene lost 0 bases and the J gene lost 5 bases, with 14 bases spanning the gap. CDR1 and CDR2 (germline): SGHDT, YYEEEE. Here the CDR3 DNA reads TGTGCCAGCAGCTTGGCCGGGGGGGGCACATATGGCTACACCTTC. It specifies CASSLAGGGTYGYTF.

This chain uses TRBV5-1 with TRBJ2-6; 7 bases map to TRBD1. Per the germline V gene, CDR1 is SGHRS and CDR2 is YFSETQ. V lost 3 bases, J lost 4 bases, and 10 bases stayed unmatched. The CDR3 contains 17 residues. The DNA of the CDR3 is TGCGCCAGCAGCTCAGGCCTGACAGGGACGGGGGCCAACGTCCTGACTTTC. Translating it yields CASSSGLTGTGANVLTF.

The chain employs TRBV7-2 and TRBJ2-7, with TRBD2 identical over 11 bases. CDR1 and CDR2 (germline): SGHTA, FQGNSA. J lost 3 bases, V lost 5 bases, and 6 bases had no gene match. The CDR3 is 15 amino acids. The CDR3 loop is CASSQSSGGFYEQYF. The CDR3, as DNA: TGTGCCAGCAGCCAATCTAGCGGGGGGTTCTACGAGCAGTACTTC.

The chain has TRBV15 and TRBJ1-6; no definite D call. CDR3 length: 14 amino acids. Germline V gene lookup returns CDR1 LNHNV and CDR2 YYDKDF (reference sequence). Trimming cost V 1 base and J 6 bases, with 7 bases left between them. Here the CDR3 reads CATSRGTGNSPLHF. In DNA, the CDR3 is TGTGCCACCAGCAGAGGAACGGGTAATTCACCCCTCCACTTT.

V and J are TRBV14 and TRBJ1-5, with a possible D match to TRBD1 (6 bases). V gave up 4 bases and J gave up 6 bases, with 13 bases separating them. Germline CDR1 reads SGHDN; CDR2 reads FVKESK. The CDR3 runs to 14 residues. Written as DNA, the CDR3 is TGTGCCAGCAGCCCCTCGGGGGGCAGTCAGCCCCAGCATTTT. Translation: CASSPSGGSQPQHF.

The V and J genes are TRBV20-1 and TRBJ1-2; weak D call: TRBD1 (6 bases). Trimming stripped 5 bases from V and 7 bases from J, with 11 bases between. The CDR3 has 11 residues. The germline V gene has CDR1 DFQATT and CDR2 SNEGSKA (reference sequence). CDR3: CSALDSGGYTF. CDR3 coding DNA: TGCAGTGCTCTGGACAGCGGTGGCTACACCTTC.

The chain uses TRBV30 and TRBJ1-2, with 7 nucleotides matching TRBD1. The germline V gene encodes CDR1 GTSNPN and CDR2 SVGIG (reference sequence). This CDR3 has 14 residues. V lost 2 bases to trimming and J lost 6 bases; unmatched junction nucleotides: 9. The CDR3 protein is CAWSPQEGANGYTF. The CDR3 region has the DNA TGTGCCTGGAGTCCCCAGGAGGGGGCTAATGGCTACACCTTC.

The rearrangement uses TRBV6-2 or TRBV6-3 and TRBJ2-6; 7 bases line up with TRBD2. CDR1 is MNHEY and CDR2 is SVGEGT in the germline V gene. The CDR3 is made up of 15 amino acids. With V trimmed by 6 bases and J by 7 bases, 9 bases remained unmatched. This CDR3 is CASSLHTGGANVLTF. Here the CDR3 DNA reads TGTGCCAGCAGCCTTCATACGGGGGGAGCCAACGTCCTGACTTTC.

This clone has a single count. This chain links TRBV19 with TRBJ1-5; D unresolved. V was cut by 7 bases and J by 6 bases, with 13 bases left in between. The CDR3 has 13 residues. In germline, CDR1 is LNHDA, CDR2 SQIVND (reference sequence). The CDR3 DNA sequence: TGTGCCAGTATCGGTTGGGGAGGTCAGCCCCAGCATTTT. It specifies CASIGWGGQPQHF. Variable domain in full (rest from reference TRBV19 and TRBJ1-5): DGGITQSPKYLFRKEGQNVTLSCEQNLNHDAMYWYRQDPGQGLRLIYYSQIVNDFQKGDIAEGYSVSREKKESFPLTVTSAQKNPTAFYLCASIGWGGQPQHFGDGTRLSIL.